A single sample is the source of the 31 T cell receptor beta chains below, sequenced in a study of blood T cell repertoires in COVID-19. Only in-frame clones appear in the TCRdb table, and some are missing; sequencing was by immunoSEQ multiplex PCR. The sample consists of under 500,000 clones, about 89% of them appearing once. The sample was peripheral blood. These receptors were collected from a woman aged 30 to 39 with acute or convalescent COVID-19.

The gene calls are TRBV29-1 and TRBJ2-5, with a possible D match to TRBD1 (6 bases). Germline V gene data show CDR1 as SQVTM and CDR2 as ANQGSEA. The ends were cut back, 5 bases at V and 0 bases at J, with 13 bases in the middle. The CDR3 loop spans 14 amino acids. The CDR3 reads CSVSPTGYQETQYF. The CDR3 DNA sequence: TGCAGCGTTAGTCCCACAGGGTACCAAGAGACCCAGTACTTC. Looking up the rest from reference TRBV29-1 and TRBJ2-5 gives the full variable domain: SAVISQKPSRDICQRGTSLTIQCQVDSQVTMMFWYRQQPGQSLTLIATANQGSEATYESGFVIDKFPISRPNLTFSTLTVSNMSPEDSSIYLCSVSPTGYQETQYFGPGTRLLVL.

In DNA, the CDR3 is TGTGCCAGCAGCCAATTAATAGACAGCACATACGAGCAGTACTTC. The encoded protein is CASSQLIDSTYEQYF. The chain carries TRBV3-1 (or the pseudogene TRBV3-2) and TRBJ2-7; tentatively, D is TRBD1 (5 bases). Germline values: CDR1 LGHDT, CDR2 YNNKEL (reference sequence). V shed 2 bases and J shed 4 bases, with 15 bases lying between them. This CDR3 comprises 15 residues.

This clone was seen at least ten times. V gene TRBV12-5 combines with J gene TRBJ2-1; D uncertain. This CDR3 is built from 14 residues. CDR1 and CDR2 from the germline V gene are LGHNT and FRNRAP. Trimming stripped 3 bases from V and 0 bases from J, with 6 bases between. CDR3 residues: CASGFMSSYNEQFF. CDR3 bases: TGTGCTAGTGGTTTCATGAGCTCCTACAATGAGCAGTTCTTC.

This chain uses TRBV10-1 with TRBJ2-7, with 10 positions matching TRBD1. V shed 0 bases and J 2 bases; nucleotides not matched to a gene: 1. The CDR3 spans 15 residues. Germline V lookup: CDR1 WNHNN, CDR2 SYGVQD (reference sequence). In DNA, the CDR3 is TGCGCCAGCAGTGAGTCAGGGACAGGGGCCTACGAGCAGTACTTC. Its translation: CASSESGTGAYEQYF.

This chain links TRBV9 with TRBJ1-2; D call uncertain. In germline, CDR1 is SGDLS, CDR2 YYNGEE. This CDR3 region has 13 residues. V was shortened by 3 bases and J by 4 bases, with 10 bases between the two germline ends. The DNA of the CDR3 is TGTGCCAGCAGCGGGGCCTTGAGCTATGGCTACACCTTC. It specifies CASSGALSYGYTF.

This clone was recorded only once. The chain carries TRBV4-1 and TRBJ1-2; no clear D. V was clipped by 4 bases and J by 1 base, with 13 bases between them. CDR1 and CDR2 (germline): MGHRA, YSYEKL. This CDR3 comprises 15 residues. CDR3 in DNA: TGCGCCAGCAGCCGGGCCTTCATTCTTAACTATGGCTACACCTTC. Translating gives CASSRAFILNYGYTF.

The rearrangement uses TRBV4-1 and TRBJ1-2; 8 bases line up with TRBD1. The CDR3 is 15 residues long. The germline gives CDR1 MGHRA, CDR2 YSYEKL. With V trimmed by 0 bases and J by 2 bases, 2 bases remained unmatched. The CDR3 sequence: CASSQDGTGNYGYTF. As DNA, the CDR3 is TGCGCCAGCAGCCAAGATGGGACAGGAAACTATGGCTACACCTTC.

The chain combines TRBV5-4 with TRBJ1-1; TRBD1 is a possible D gene (6 bases). CDR1 and CDR2 from the germline V gene are SGHNT and YYREEE (reference sequence). CDR3 length: 16 residues. Trimming shortened V by 4 bases and J by 0 bases, and 16 bases separated the two germline ends. This chain's CDR3 is CASSGYLGQLNTEAFF. CDR3 DNA sequence: TGTGCCAGCAGCGGCTACTTAGGACAGCTGAACACTGAAGCTTTCTTT.

The V and J genes are TRBV7-2 and TRBJ2-5; 7 bases are shared with TRBD2. CDR1 and CDR2 (germline): SGHTA, FQGNSA. CDR3 size: 16 residues. Trimming removed 0 bases from V and 0 bases from J; junction bases left unmatched: 4. CDR3 in amino acids: CASSLAGAGNQETQYF. The CDR3 region has the DNA TGTGCCAGCAGCTTAGCGGGAGCGGGGAACCAAGAGACCCAGTACTTC.

The gene calls are TRBV12-3 or TRBV12-4 and TRBJ1-2, with D perhaps matching TRBD1 (5 bases). CDR3 length: 13 amino acids. V lost 6 bases to trimming and J lost 7 bases, with 15 bases between them. The DNA for the CDR3 is TGTGCCAGCAGCCCCAGGGTTCGTTCTGGCTACACCTTC. This translates into CASSPRVRSGYTF.

The rearrangement joins TRBV24-1 to TRBJ2-3; 8 bases are a match to TRBD2. The CDR3 is made up of 13 amino acids. Germline V gives CDR1 KGHDR, CDR2 SFDVKD. V shed 4 bases and J 6 bases; nucleotides not matched to a gene: 2. The CDR3 nucleotides are TGTGCCACCAGTGAGGGGACTAGGGATACGCAGTATTTT. Translation gives CATSEGTRDTQYF.

As DNA, the CDR3 is TGTGCCAGCACCCCCGCCGGGACAGGGGGAAATTCACCCCTCCACTTT. It translates to CASTPAGTGGNSPLHF. This chain links TRBV6-2 or TRBV6-3 with TRBJ1-6; TRBD1 agrees at 11 bases. The CDR3 has 16 amino acids. With 7 bases clipped from V and 7 bases from J, the junction kept 9 bases outside the gene matches. CDR1 is MNHEY and CDR2 is SVGEGT in the germline V gene.

This chain connects TRBV4-2 to TRBJ2-7; 7 nucleotides match TRBD2. Germline CDR1 and CDR2: LGHNA and YNFKEQ. V dropped 0 bases and J dropped 1; count of bases not matched to a gene: 6. This CDR3 has 16 residues. CDR3: CASSQEGSGPSYEQYF. The CDR3 bases are TGTGCCAGCAGCCAAGAGGGTAGCGGGCCTTCCTACGAGCAGTACTTC.

This chain uses TRBV30 with TRBJ1-2; 8 positions agree with TRBD1. CDR3 length: 13 amino acids. J gave up 4 bases and V 4 bases, and 5 bases lay outside the gene matches. Germline loops: CDR1 GTSNPN, CDR2 SVGIG (reference sequence). In DNA form, the CDR3 reads TGTGCCTGGACCGGACAGGGAACCTATGGCTACACCTTC. The encoded protein is CAWTGQGTYGYTF. Full variable domain (remainder filled in from reference TRBV30 and TRBJ1-2): SQTIHQWPATLVQPVGSPLSLECTVEGTSNPNLYWYRQAAGRGLQLLFYSVGIGQISSEVPQNLSASRPQDRQFILSSKKLLLSDSGFYLCAWTGQGTYGYTFGSGTRLTVV.

J is TRBJ2-1 and V is TRBV18, with 8 nucleotides matching TRBD2. Germline assignment: CDR1 KGHSH and CDR2 LQKENI. The CDR3 loop spans 14 amino acids. V was clipped by 3 bases and J by 10 bases; unmatched bases: 8. The CDR3 protein is CASSPAGGVKEQFF. The CDR3 nucleotides are TGTGCCAGCTCACCCGCGGGGGGAGTCAAGGAGCAGTTCTTC.

This chain links TRBV30 with TRBJ2-5; 13 nucleotides match TRBD2. The junction had 10 bases not matched to a gene; V was cut back by 4 bases and J by 2 bases. This CDR3 is built from 17 residues. CDR1 and CDR2 from the germline V gene are GTSNPN and SVGIG (reference sequence). CDR3 coding DNA: TGTGCCTGGAAGAGGACTAGCGGGGGAGGGGGGCAAGAGACCCAGTACTTC. Encoded protein: CAWKRTSGGGGQETQYF.

V is TRBV5-1 and J is TRBJ2-3; TRBD1 matches 9 bases. Germline-derived CDR1 and CDR2 are SGHRS and YFSETQ. The J segment lost 8 bases and the V segment lost 3 bases, leaving 10 bases of the junction unmatched. The CDR3 is 15 residues long. The CDR3 region has the DNA TGCGCCAGCAGCTGGACAGGGGCCTTGGGGGGTACGCAGTATTTT. Translation gives CASSWTGALGGTQYF.

The CDR3: CASSQDETGWDTEAFF. The DNA of the CDR3 is TGCGCCAGCAGCCAAGACGAGACAGGGTGGGACACTGAAGCTTTCTTT. The chain is built from TRBV4-1 and TRBJ1-1, with 7 bases identical to TRBD1. The CDR3 loop spans 16 amino acids. Losses at the gene ends were 0 bases for V and 3 bases for J; bases not matched to a gene: 7. Germline CDR1 MGHRA, CDR2 YSYEKL.

This chain uses TRBV9 with TRBJ2-7; no clear D gene. The CDR3 loop spans 15 amino acids. Trimming took 0 bases from V and 5 from J, leaving 15 bases between them. Per germline, CDR1 SGDLS and CDR2 YYNGEE. CDR3: CASSVEPAASDEQYF. As DNA, the CDR3 is TGTGCCAGCAGCGTAGAGCCCGCCGCGTCCGACGAGCAGTACTTC.

This chain uses TRBV15 with TRBJ1-2, with D possibly matching TRBD1 (5 bases). Germline CDR1 LNHNV, CDR2 YYDKDF (reference sequence). V was trimmed by 0 bases and J by 6 bases, leaving 26 bases between them. CDR3 length: 19 amino acids. The CDR3 loop is CATSRDSVPGFSQLDGYTF. The CDR3 region has the DNA TGTGCCACCAGCAGAGATTCTGTGCCAGGGTTTTCCCAACTCGATGGCTACACCTTC.

The sample holds a few counts of this clone. The CDR3 protein is CASRTTGIRNTIYF. The CDR3 DNA reads TGTGCCAGCAGGACGACAGGTATCCGAAACACCATATATTTT. The V and J genes are TRBV11-2 and TRBJ1-3, with TRBD1 as a possible D gene (6 bases). Germline CDR1 SGHAT, CDR2 FQNNGV. This CDR3 has 14 amino acids. Trimming left V 6 bases short and J 5 bases short, with 14 bases between. The full variable domain, completed using reference TRBV11-2 and TRBJ1-3, is EAGVAQSPRYKIIEKRQSVAFWCNPISGHATLYWYQQILGQGPKLLIQFQNNGVVDDSQLPKDRFSAERLKGVDSTLKIQPAKLEDSAVYLCASRTTGIRNTIYFGEGSWLTVV.

CDR3 coding DNA: TGTGCCAGCAGCGAATCCGGGACAGGGACTGAAAAACTGTTTTTT. Its protein is CASSESGTGTEKLFF. The chain is built from TRBV7-9 and TRBJ1-4; TRBD1 matches 9 bases. Trimming cost V 5 bases and J 7 bases; bases outside gene matches: 8. The CDR3 extends over 15 amino acids. Germline V gene data show CDR1 as SEHNR and CDR2 as FQNEAQ (reference sequence).

The V call is TRBV19, the J call TRBJ2-1; D not resolved. Germline assignment: CDR1 LNHDA and CDR2 SQIVND (reference sequence). V was cut by 6 bases and J by 2 bases, with 17 bases left in between. CDR3 size: 16 residues. CDR3 bases: TGTGCCAGTAGAATATCCGGGTCCCCCCCCTACAATGAGCAGTTCTTC. Amino acid sequence: CASRISGSPPYNEQFF.

The rearrangement uses TRBV4-1 and TRBJ1-2, with 8 bases that match TRBD1. The junction had 6 bases not matched to a gene; V was cut back by 0 bases and J by 6 bases. This CDR3 is built from 15 residues. Germline loops: CDR1 MGHRA, CDR2 YSYEKL. DNA of the CDR3: TGCGCCAGCAGCCAAGAAATCCACAGGGGGAATGGCTACACCTTC. Residues: CASSQEIHRGNGYTF.

About this clone: This specimen includes other DNA sequences encoding the same CDR3. The chain links TRBV3-1 (or the pseudogene TRBV3-2) to TRBJ2-7; 10 nucleotides agree with TRBD1. The ends lost 4 bases at V and 3 bases at J; junction bases unmatched: 3. This CDR3 region has 14 residues. Germline CDR1 LGHDT, CDR2 YNNKEL (reference sequence). CDR3 loop: CASSPGQGGYEQYF. For the CDR3, the DNA is TGTGCCAGCAGCCCCGGACAGGGGGGCTACGAGCAGTACTTC.

V usage is TRBV29-1 and J usage is TRBJ2-1, with TRBD2 identical over 9 bases. From germline, CDR1 is SQVTM and CDR2 ANQGSEA. V gave up 1 base and J gave up 1 base; unmatched junction bases: 2. CDR3 length: 15 residues. CDR3 residues: CSVEGAGGSYNEQFF. In nucleotides, the CDR3 is TGCAGCGTTGAAGGAGCGGGGGGATCCTACAATGAGCAGTTCTTC.

The rearrangement uses TRBV30 and TRBJ2-7; D unclear. The CDR3 runs to 15 residues. Germline V CDR1 and CDR2: GTSNPN, SVGIG (reference sequence). V lost 4 bases and J lost 3, with 19 bases in between. CDR3 in DNA: TGTGCCTGGAAGCCCGCCGACACCTTTCTCTACGAGCAGTACTTC. As protein: CAWKPADTFLYEQYF.

V and J are TRBV24-1 and TRBJ2-7, with 8 bases lining up with TRBD1. The CDR3 extends over 15 amino acids. CDR1 is KGHDR and CDR2 is SFDVKD in the germline V gene. The V segment lost 3 bases and the J segment 2 bases; nucleotides outside the gene matches: 5. The CDR3: CATSDGQGETYEQYF. CDR3 sequence (DNA): TGTGCCACCAGTGATGGACAGGGCGAGACCTACGAGCAGTACTTC.

The chain recombines TRBV18 with TRBJ2-7, with D hard to call. Trimming took off 3 bases at V and 3 bases at J, with 9 bases between the two ends. The germline V gene has CDR1 KGHSH and CDR2 LQKENI. The CDR3 sequence is 13 residues long. This chain's CDR3 is CASSPSRFYEQYF. The CDR3 DNA reads TGTGCCAGCTCACCGTCCAGGTTCTACGAGCAGTACTTC.

The chain is built from TRBV2 and TRBJ1-2, with 9 bases lining up with TRBD1. Looked up from germline, CDR1 is SNHLY and CDR2 is FYNNEI. CDR3 length: 15 residues. Losses at the gene ends were 4 bases for V and 2 bases for J; bases not matched to a gene: 5. The CDR3 sequence: CASSAGTGKNYGYTF. Written as DNA, the CDR3 is TGTGCCAGCAGTGCCGGGACAGGGAAGAACTATGGCTACACCTTC.

The gene calls are TRBV6-1 and TRBJ1-6, with D perhaps TRBD1 (5 bases). The V gene's germline CDR1 is MNHNS and CDR2 SASEGT. The V end lost 0 bases, the J end lost 7 bases, and 10 bases lay between the germline ends. This CDR3 spans 15 amino acids. CDR3 in DNA: TGTGCCAGCAGTGAAGCTTACAGGACAAATTCACCCCTCCACTTT. Its protein is CASSEAYRTNSPLHF.